The present T cell receptor (beta chain) was sequenced within a study of cytomegalovirus exposure and HLA in healthy donors. For the study at large: The Caucasian-associated ancestry cluster held less than 85% of roughly 400 genotyped donors. Study results and limitations: A later analysis reportedly identified an Asian-associated ancestry cluster as carrying fewer N-insertions than the approximately 730-donor mean. V- and J-gene trimming of TCR beta was linked (in a later analysis) to a missense DCLRE1C variant.

A single count supports this clone. Its target is unknown. The primer mix had 60 Vbeta and 13 Jbeta primers. The method was immunoSEQ multiplex PCR; TCRdb's version includes in-frame clones alone and lacks a portion of them. The data show 150,000 or so clones, with 65% to 80% seen just once and about 1.9% held by the top ten. This clonotype was sampled from a female donor in good health and CMV-seronegative. The specimen was PBMCs.

In DNA form, the CDR3 reads TGTGCCAGTACCGTGACAGGGGTAGTCTATGGCTACACCTTC. Encoded protein: CASTVTGVVYGYTF. V usage is TRBV19 and J usage is TRBJ1-2; TRBD1 aligns across 8 bases. The CDR3 sequence is 14 residues long. Germline V gene sequence: CDR1 LNHDA, CDR2 SQIVND (reference sequence). The ends lost 7 bases at V and 4 bases at J; junction bases unmatched: 8.